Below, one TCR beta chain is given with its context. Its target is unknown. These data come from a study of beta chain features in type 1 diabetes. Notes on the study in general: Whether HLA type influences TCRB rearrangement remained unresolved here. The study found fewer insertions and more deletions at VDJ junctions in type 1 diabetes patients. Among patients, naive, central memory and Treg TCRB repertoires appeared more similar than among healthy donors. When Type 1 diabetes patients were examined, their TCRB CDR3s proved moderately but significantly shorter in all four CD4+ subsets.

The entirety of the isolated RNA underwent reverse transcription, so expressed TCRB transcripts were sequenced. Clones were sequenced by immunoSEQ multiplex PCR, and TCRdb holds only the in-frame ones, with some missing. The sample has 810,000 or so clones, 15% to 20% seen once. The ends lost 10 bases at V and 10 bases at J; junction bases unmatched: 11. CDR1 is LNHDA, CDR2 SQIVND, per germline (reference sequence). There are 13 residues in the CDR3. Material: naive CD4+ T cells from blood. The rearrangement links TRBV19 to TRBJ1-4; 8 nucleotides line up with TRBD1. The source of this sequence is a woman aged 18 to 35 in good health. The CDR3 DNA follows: TGTGCCACCTCACAGGGGGGGACGGGAAAACTGTTTTTT. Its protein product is CATSQGGTGKLFF.